Listed below are T cell receptor beta chains from one sample, sequenced in a study of CD8 T cells in ankylosing spondylitis. In TCRdb, the 5' RACE reads were re-called with MiXCR into one record per CDR3 protein. Counted here are 340,000 or so distinct CDR3 sequences, roughly 14% occurring once; the ten biggest clones make up about 1%. The sequencing sample was made of blood, either unsorted or a sorted T cell fraction (not recorded which). The receptors stem from a male donor with ankylosing spondylitis or in good health (not recorded which). Both conserved end residues are part of each CDR3. The D gene is left open where the match is weak. Rows give clone size only sometimes, using once, few, many, or a class for an expanded clone.

V: TRBV5-6; size: .; J: TRBJ2-7; D: .; DNA: TGTGCCAGCAGCCTGACAGTCCACTACGAGCAGTACTTC; CDR3: CASSLTVHYEQYF
V: TRBV5-1; size: many; J: TRBJ1-1; D: .; DNA: TGCGCCAGCAGAACCGTTGGGGGAGTCTTGAACACTGAAGCTTTCTTT; CDR3: CASRTVGGVLNTEAFF
V: TRBV20-1; size: few; J: TRBJ1-6; D: .; DNA: TGCAGTGCTATTGGGCAGTATTCACCCCTCCACTTT; CDR3: CSAIGQYSPLHF
V: TRBV5-5; size: few; J: TRBJ2-1; D: .; DNA: TGTGCCAGCAGCTTGAGTCAGAGGGGAAACAATGAGCAGTTCTTC; CDR3: CASSLSQRGNNEQFF
V: TRBV4-1; size: few; J: TRBJ2-7; D: TRBD2; DNA: TGCGCCAGCAGCCTTCCAGGGGCTAGCGGGGAAAGAAATCCCTACGAGCAGTACTTC; CDR3: CASSLPGASGERNPYEQYF
V: TRBV5-1; size: many; J: TRBJ1-3; D: .; DNA: TGCGCCAGCAGCTTGGGGGAGAGCTCTGGAAACACCATATATTTT; CDR3: CASSLGESSGNTIYF
V: TRBV3-1; size: few; J: TRBJ2-3; D: TRBD1; DNA: TGTGCCAGCAGCCTAGGAAGGGGGCCGGGCACAGATACGCAGTATTTT; CDR3: CASSLGRGPGTDTQYF
V: TRBV15; size: .; J: TRBJ1-5; D: .; DNA: TGTGCCACCAGCAGCTTCAATCAGCCCCAGCATTTT; CDR3: CATSSFNQPQHF
V: TRBV3-1; size: many; J: TRBJ1-2; D: .; DNA: TGTGCCAGCAGCCAAGAGGGCAGCTCCATCCCTGGCTACACCTTC; CDR3: CASSQEGSSIPGYTF
V: TRBV20-1; size: .; J: TRBJ2-3; D: .; DNA: TGCAGTGCTAGAGATTCGGGCGGAACAGATACGCAGTATTTT; CDR3: CSARDSGGTDTQYF
V: TRBV4-1; size: .; J: TRBJ1-2; D: .; DNA: TGCGCCAGCAGCCAAGGCCAAGGGGGAAACTATGGCTACACCTTC; CDR3: CASSQGQGGNYGYTF
V: TRBV28; size: few; J: TRBJ2-3; D: TRBD2; DNA: TGTGCCAGCAGAACTAGCGGGTACTATTCTAGCACAGATACGCAGTATTTT; CDR3: CASRTSGYYSSTDTQYF
V: TRBV3-1; size: .; J: TRBJ2-7; D: TRBD2; DNA: TGTGCCAGCAGCCAAGATGCCCTAGCGGCCTACGAGCAGTACTTC; CDR3: CASSQDALAAYEQYF
V: TRBV7-6; size: few; J: TRBJ2-1; D: TRBD2; DNA: TGTGCCAGCAGCTCGCCACTAGCGGCCTACAATGAGCAGTTCTTC; CDR3: CASSSPLAAYNEQFF
V: TRBV12-3/TRBV12-4; size: .; J: TRBJ1-2; D: .; DNA: TGTGCCAGCAGTCGGGACAACTTTTTCTATGGCTACACCTTC; CDR3: CASSRDNFFYGYTF
V: TRBV5-1; size: few; J: TRBJ1-3; D: TRBD1; DNA: TGCGCCAGCAGCTTGGATGGACAGGGGGCTGGAAACACCATATATTTT; CDR3: CASSLDGQGAGNTIYF
V: TRBV3-1; size: .; J: TRBJ2-7; D: .; DNA: TGTGCCAGCAGCCCTAGGTTGGGCCGCGGGCAGTACTTC; CDR3: CASSPRLGRGQYF
V: TRBV12-3/TRBV12-4; size: many; J: TRBJ1-1; D: .; DNA: TGTGCCAGCAGTCCCGGGGGCCTTCAAGCTTTCTTT; CDR3: CASSPGGLQAFF
V: TRBV24-1; size: once; J: TRBJ2-2; D: .; DNA: TGTGCCACCAGTGATCCCGGACAGGGGGAGCTGTTTTTT; CDR3: CATSDPGQGELFF
V: TRBV20-1; size: few; J: TRBJ2-3; D: .; DNA: TGCAGTGTTCGGGACTCCGGATTCGGCACAGATACGCAGTATTTT; CDR3: CSVRDSGFGTDTQYF
V: TRBV4-1; size: .; J: TRBJ2-7; D: .; DNA: TGCGCCAGCAGCCAAGAGGGTAAGGGTTACTACTACGAGCAGTACTTC; CDR3: CASSQEGKGYYYEQYF
V: TRBV30; size: .; J: TRBJ1-2; D: .; DNA: TGTGCCTGGAGTGTAGGGAATGGCTACACCTTC; CDR3: CAWSVGNGYTF
V: TRBV27; size: few; J: TRBJ1-2; D: TRBD1; DNA: TGTGCCAGCAGTCCCCGGACAGGGAGTGGCTACACCTTC; CDR3: CASSPRTGSGYTF
V: TRBV5-1; size: few; J: TRBJ2-3; D: TRBD2; DNA: TGCGCCAGCAGCTGGTCGAGACTAGCGGGGGTCCCCACAGATACGCAGTATTTT; CDR3: CASSWSRLAGVPTDTQYF
V: TRBV25-1; size: .; J: TRBJ2-3; D: TRBD1; DNA: TGTGCCAGCCTCCTTAACCAGGGGGGACAGGGGACAGATACGCAGTATTTT; CDR3: CASLLNQGGQGTDTQYF
V: TRBV18; size: few; J: TRBJ2-7; D: .; DNA: TGTGCCAGCTCCCCGCAGACAAATTACTACGAGCAGTACTTC; CDR3: CASSPQTNYYEQYF
V: TRBV20-1; size: few; J: TRBJ2-1; D: .; DNA: TGCAGTGCTAGACTAAACGACGGATACAATGAGCAGTTCTTC; CDR3: CSARLNDGYNEQFF
V: TRBV12-3/TRBV12-4; size: few; J: TRBJ2-1; D: TRBD2; DNA: TGTGCCAGCAGAACAGCGGGACCGCTCAATGAGCAGTTCTTC; CDR3: CASRTAGPLNEQFF
V: TRBV12-3/TRBV12-4; size: few; J: TRBJ1-2; D: .; DNA: TGTGCCAGCGGGAGGGTTGGGGGGACCTATGGCTACACCTTC; CDR3: CASGRVGGTYGYTF
V: TRBV4-1; size: few; J: TRBJ2-7; D: .; DNA: TGCGCCAGCAGCCAAGATGGAGGGGTTAGTACCTACGAGCAGTACTTC; CDR3: CASSQDGGVSTYEQYF
V: TRBV12-3/TRBV12-4; size: .; J: TRBJ1-2; D: .; DNA: TGTGCCAGCAGCCTACAGGGAGAAGGCTACACCTTC; CDR3: CASSLQGEGYTF
V: TRBV20-1; size: few; J: TRBJ2-7; D: .; DNA: TGCAGTGTCCACCAGCCTTCATACGGGAGCGAGCAGTACTTC; CDR3: CSVHQPSYGSEQYF
V: TRBV5-1; size: few; J: TRBJ2-6; D: .; DNA: TGCGCCAGCAGCCAGTCCCGGGCCAACGTCCTGACTTTC; CDR3: CASSQSRANVLTF
V: TRBV7-9; size: few; J: TRBJ2-1; D: TRBD2; DNA: TGTGCCAGCAGCTTAGCTAGCGGGCAGCACAATGAGCAGTTCTTC; CDR3: CASSLASGQHNEQFF
V: TRBV20-1; size: many; J: TRBJ1-1; D: .; DNA: TGCAGTGCTAAGGGGGGGGGAATGAACACTGAAGCTTTCTTT; CDR3: CSAKGGGMNTEAFF
V: TRBV5-8; size: .; J: TRBJ1-1; D: .; DNA: TGTGCCAGCAGCTTGGGGCCAACGAACCCTGAAGCTTTCTTT; CDR3: CASSLGPTNPEAFF
V: TRBV15; size: .; J: TRBJ2-7; D: .; DNA: TGTGCCACCAGCAGAGATCGCTACGAGCAGTACTTC; CDR3: CATSRDRYEQYF
V: TRBV29-1; size: few; J: TRBJ1-5; D: .; DNA: TGCAGCGCCTCAGAGGGGGGAAATCAGCCCCAGCATTTT; CDR3: CSASEGGNQPQHF
V: TRBV4-1; size: .; J: TRBJ2-7; D: .; DNA: TGCGCCAGCAGCCAAAACCGGGACGGAGCCTACGAGCAGTACTTC; CDR3: CASSQNRDGAYEQYF
V: TRBV15; size: .; J: TRBJ2-2; D: .; DNA: TGTGCCACCAGCAGAGATTTCACCGGGGAGCTGTTTTTT; CDR3: CATSRDFTGELFF
V: TRBV11-1; size: few; J: TRBJ1-1; D: .; DNA: TGTGCCAGCAGCACCAGTGGAGGTACTGAAGCTTTCTTT; CDR3: CASSTSGGTEAFF
V: TRBV6-1; size: few; J: TRBJ2-7; D: TRBD2; DNA: TGTGCCAGCAGGTCTCAGCGGGAGGCGTCCTACGAGCAGTACTTC; CDR3: CASRSQREASYEQYF
V: TRBV10-3; size: .; J: TRBJ2-7; D: .; DNA: TGTGCCATCAGTTCTAATACAGGGAGTTACGAGCAGTACTTC; CDR3: CAISSNTGSYEQYF
V: TRBV12-3/TRBV12-4; size: few; J: TRBJ1-1; D: .; DNA: TGTGCCAGCAGTTTAACGGACGGCAGGAACACTGAAGCTTTCTTT; CDR3: CASSLTDGRNTEAFF
V: TRBV5-8; size: few; J: TRBJ2-3; D: .; DNA: TGTGCCAGCAGCGAGGAGCAGACCTCCACAGATACGCAGTATTTT; CDR3: CASSEEQTSTDTQYF
V: TRBV5-8; size: .; J: TRBJ2-5; D: .; DNA: TGTGCCAGCAGCGAAGACGGACTTGAGACCCAGTACTTC; CDR3: CASSEDGLETQYF
V: TRBV5-5; size: .; J: TRBJ1-6; D: .; DNA: TGTGCCAGCAGCTCGGATTCACCCCTCCACTTT; CDR3: CASSSDSPLHF